These 11 T cell receptor beta chains share one sample of origin, sequenced in a study of shared clonotypes between healthy human individuals (dated by TCRdb to about 2020). Libraries came from the immunoSEQ multiplex PCR assay. This is the immuneACCESS table as TCRdb keeps it, with only in-frame sequences that have V and J called. A part of the clones is gone; compared with another copy, unresolved V genes explain less than half, and the rest is unexplained. This sample lists approximately 650,000 clones; 95% were detected once. The ten largest clones capture roughly 0.1% of the sample. CD8 naive samples consisted of CD45RO-negative cells that were positively selected for CCR7, yielding a CD45RA+CCR7+ population without TemRA cells. The sample comprised naive CD8+ T cells sorted from blood. The cell subset or site label for this specimen denotes: CD45RA+CCR7+. The source is a woman aged 30 to 39 in good health.

The V gene is TRBV27, the J gene TRBJ2-7; 8 nucleotides line up with TRBD1. Unmatched junction bases numbered 7, after V lost 0 bases and J lost 0 bases. Germline CDR1 MNHEY, CDR2 SMNVEV (reference sequence). This CDR3 is 17 amino acids long. The CDR3 sequence: CASSLSLGTGGSYEQYF. The DNA of the CDR3 is TGTGCCAGCAGTTTATCGTTGGGTACAGGGGGCTCCTACGAGCAGTACTTC.

This rearrangement joins TRBV13 to TRBJ2-7, with 10 bases fitting TRBD1. J lost 2 bases, V lost 5 bases, and 9 bases had no gene match. Germline CDR1 and CDR2: PRHDT and FYEKMQ (reference sequence). The CDR3 spans 16 residues. The CDR3 reads CASSAPGTGVPYEQYF. The CDR3 nucleotides are TGTGCCAGCAGCGCACCCGGGACAGGGGTTCCCTACGAGCAGTACTTC.

The chain combines TRBV7-9 with TRBJ2-7; the D gene is possibly TRBD2 (7 bases). CDR1 and CDR2 (germline): SEHNR, FQNEAQ (reference sequence). The V gene lost 10 bases and the J gene lost 1 base, with 17 bases spanning the gap. CDR3 length: 14 amino acids. The CDR3 loop is CATSWGGKSYEQYF. Here the CDR3 DNA reads TGTGCCACTTCGTGGGGGGGCAAGTCCTACGAGCAGTACTTC.

This clone occurred once. The V call is TRBV27, the J call TRBJ2-3, with D possibly matching TRBD1 (6 bases). The length of the CDR3 is 14 residues. Germline V gives CDR1 MNHEY, CDR2 SMNVEV (reference sequence). V was shortened by 5 bases and J by 2 bases, with 11 bases between the two germline ends. CDR3 residues: CASSLGQNTDTQYF. The CDR3 DNA reads TGTGCCAGCAGTCTCGGACAGAACACAGATACGCAGTATTTT.

Concerning this clone itself: Other DNA sequences in this specimen translate into the identical CDR3. This rearrangement joins TRBV5-1 to TRBJ2-7, with 7 nucleotides matching TRBD2. V was pared by 2 bases and J by 2 bases, with 1 base of the junction left unmatched. Germline CDR1 reads SGHRS; CDR2 reads YFSETQ. The CDR3 extends over 13 amino acids. The CDR3 DNA reads as TGCGCCAGCAGCTTTGGACTAGCCTACGAGCAGTACTTC. It is translated as CASSFGLAYEQYF.

V usage is TRBV4-1 and J usage is TRBJ2-1; 8 bases align to TRBD2. The CDR3 length is 18 residues. V lost 2 bases, J lost 6 bases, and 15 bases stayed unmatched. Per germline, CDR1 MGHRA and CDR2 YSYEKL. CDR3 DNA: TGCGCCAGCAGCCAATTCGGGAAGAGCGGGAGTCTCTCCAATGAGCAGTTCTTC. Encoded protein: CASSQFGKSGSLSNEQFF.

The genes are TRBV10-2 and TRBJ2-1, with TRBD2 identical over 8 bases. The CDR3 has 14 amino acids. Germline V CDR1 and CDR2: WSHSY, SAAADI. CDR3 coding DNA: TGCGCAGCCGGGGGGGAAAACTCCTACAATGAGCAGTTCTTC. Protein sequence: CAAGGENSYNEQFF.

The V call is TRBV5-1, the J call TRBJ1-1; D not resolved. CDR3 length: 13 amino acids. Germline V gene data show CDR1 as SGHRS and CDR2 as YFSETQ. The V end was cut by 3 bases, the J end by 4 bases, with 10 bases between. CDR3 bases: TGCGCCAGCAGCTCACGAGGTGGCACTGAAGCTTTCTTT. Protein: CASSSRGGTEAFF.

The DNA for the CDR3 is TGTGCCAGCAGTGGGACAGGGGCTGAAAAACTGTTTTTT. It specifies CASSGTGAEKLFF. The chain recombines TRBV6-5 with TRBJ1-4; 10 bases align to TRBD1. The junction had 1 base not matched to a gene; V was cut back by 5 bases and J by 7 bases. Germline V gives CDR1 MNHEY, CDR2 SVGAGI. The CDR3 is 13 residues long.

This clone showed up just once. This chain connects TRBV7-8 to TRBJ2-1; 9 positions match TRBD2. CDR1 is SGHVS and CDR2 is FQNEAQ in the germline V gene. V gave up 3 bases and J gave up 0 bases; unmatched junction bases: 9. The CDR3 is 18 residues long. CDR3 sequence reads: CASSFVIAGASSYNEQFF. CDR3 nucleotide sequence: TGTGCCAGCAGCTTCGTAATAGCGGGGGCCAGCTCCTACAATGAGCAGTTCTTC.

This chain uses TRBV19 with TRBJ2-1; no clear D gene. Per germline, CDR1 LNHDA and CDR2 SQIVND (reference sequence). The germline V and J ends were trimmed by 3 bases and 2 bases, with 20 bases remaining between them. The CDR3 spans 18 residues. The CDR3 nucleotides are TGTGCCAGTAGTATCGGCGCACCCCGAGATGAAACCTACAATGAGCAGTTCTTC. The encoded protein is CASSIGAPRDETYNEQFF.